This TCR beta chain appears in the sequencing data of a study of vaccination and CD4 T cells after COVID-19. After removal of 2 bases from V and 4 bases from J, the junction contained 4 bases not matched to a gene. Germline V gene sequence: CDR1 SEHNR, CDR2 FQNEAQ (reference sequence). This CDR3 is built from 15 residues. TCRdb re-analysed the PCR reads in MiXCR, keeping a single row per CDR3 protein. The sample includes roughly 14,000 distinct CDR3 sequences, 69% of them seen just once. J is TRBJ2-2 and V is TRBV7-9; 7 nucleotides agree with TRBD2. The receptor's source is a human donor who had recovered from COVID-19. This specimen was CD4+ T cells from blood, taken after SARS-CoV-2 vaccination. CDR3 bases: TGTGCCAGCAGCTTACTGGCTAGCGGCACCGGGGAGCTGTTTTTT. It specifies CASSLLASGTGELFF.